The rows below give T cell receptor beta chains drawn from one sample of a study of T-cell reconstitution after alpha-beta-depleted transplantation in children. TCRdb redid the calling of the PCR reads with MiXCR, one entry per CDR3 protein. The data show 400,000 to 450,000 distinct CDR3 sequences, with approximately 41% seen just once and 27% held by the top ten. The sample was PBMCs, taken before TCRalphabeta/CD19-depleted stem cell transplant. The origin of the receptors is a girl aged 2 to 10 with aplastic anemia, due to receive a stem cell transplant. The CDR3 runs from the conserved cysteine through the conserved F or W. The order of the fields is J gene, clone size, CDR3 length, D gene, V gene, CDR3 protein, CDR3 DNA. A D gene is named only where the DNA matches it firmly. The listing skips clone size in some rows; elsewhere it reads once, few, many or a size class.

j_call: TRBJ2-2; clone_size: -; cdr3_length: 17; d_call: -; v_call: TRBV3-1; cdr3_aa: CASSQEGIVLVTGELFF; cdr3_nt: TGTGCCAGCAGCCAAGAGGGGATCGTACTAGTTACCGGGGAGCTGTTTTTT
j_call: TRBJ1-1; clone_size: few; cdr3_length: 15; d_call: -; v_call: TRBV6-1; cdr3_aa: CASLQGFDGNTEAFF; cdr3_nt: TGTGCCAGTTTACAGGGTTTTGACGGGAACACTGAAGCTTTCTTT
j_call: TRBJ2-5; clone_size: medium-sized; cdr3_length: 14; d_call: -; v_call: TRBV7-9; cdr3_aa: CASSPAGFKETQYF; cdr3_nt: TGTGCCAGCAGCCCCGCGGGGTTTAAGGAGACCCAGTACTTC
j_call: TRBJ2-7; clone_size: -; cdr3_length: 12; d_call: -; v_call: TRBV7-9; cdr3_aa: CASSLTEGEQYF; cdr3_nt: TGTGCCAGCAGCTTGACAGAGGGGGAGCAGTACTTC
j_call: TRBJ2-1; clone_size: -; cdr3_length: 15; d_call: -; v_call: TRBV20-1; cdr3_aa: CSARSLRVSGGEQFF; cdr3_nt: TGCAGTGCTAGATCCCTCAGGGTCTCTGGTGGTGAGCAGTTCTTC
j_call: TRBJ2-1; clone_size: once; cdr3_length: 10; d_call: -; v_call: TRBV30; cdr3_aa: CAWSAHEQFF; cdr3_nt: TGTGCCTGGAGTGCCCATGAGCAGTTCTTC
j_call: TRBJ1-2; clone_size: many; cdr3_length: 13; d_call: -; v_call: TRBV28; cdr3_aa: CASTERSYYGYTF; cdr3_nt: TGTGCCAGCACCGAGAGGAGCTACTATGGCTACACCTTC
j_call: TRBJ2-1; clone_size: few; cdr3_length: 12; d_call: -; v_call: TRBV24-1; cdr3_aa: CATSEGLNEQFF; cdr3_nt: TGTGCCACCAGTGAGGGTTTGAATGAGCAGTTCTTC
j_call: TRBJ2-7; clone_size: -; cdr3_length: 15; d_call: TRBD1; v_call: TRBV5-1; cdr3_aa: CASSLGQGIIYEQYF; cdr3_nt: TGCGCCAGCAGCCTGGGACAGGGTATAATCTACGAGCAGTACTTC
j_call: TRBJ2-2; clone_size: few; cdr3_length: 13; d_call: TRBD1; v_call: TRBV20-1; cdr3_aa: CSAKNRGTGELFF; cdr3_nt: TGCAGTGCTAAAAACAGGGGGACCGGGGAGCTGTTTTTT
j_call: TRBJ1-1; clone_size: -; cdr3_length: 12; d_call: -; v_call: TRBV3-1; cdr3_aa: CASSQDTGSAFF; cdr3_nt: TGTGCCAGCAGCCAGGACACAGGGTCGGCTTTCTTT
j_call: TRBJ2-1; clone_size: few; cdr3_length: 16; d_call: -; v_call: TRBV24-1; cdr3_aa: CATSARSWAPRGEQFF; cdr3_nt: TGTGCCACCAGTGCACGAAGTTGGGCGCCGCGTGGTGAGCAGTTCTTC
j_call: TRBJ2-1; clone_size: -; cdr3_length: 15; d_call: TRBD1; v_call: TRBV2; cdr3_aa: CASSSQGRVSNEQFF; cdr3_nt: TGTGCCAGCAGTTCACAGGGGCGGGTAAGCAATGAGCAGTTCTTC
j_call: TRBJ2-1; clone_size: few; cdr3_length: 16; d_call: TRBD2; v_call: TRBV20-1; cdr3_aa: CSASGAGGPTYNEQFF; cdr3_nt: TGCAGTGCTAGTGGAGCGGGAGGGCCGACCTACAATGAGCAGTTCTTC
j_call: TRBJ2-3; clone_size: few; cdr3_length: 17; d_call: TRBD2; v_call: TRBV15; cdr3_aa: CATSRDGGAGGADTQYF; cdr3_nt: TGTGCCACCAGCAGAGATGGAGGAGCGGGAGGGGCAGATACGCAGTATTTT
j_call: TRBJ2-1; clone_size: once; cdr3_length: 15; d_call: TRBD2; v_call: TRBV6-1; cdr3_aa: CASSGERGSYNEQFF; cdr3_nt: TGTGCCAGCAGTGGGGAGCGGGGTTCCTACAATGAGCAGTTCTTC
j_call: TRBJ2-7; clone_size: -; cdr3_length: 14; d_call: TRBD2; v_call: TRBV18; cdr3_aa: CASSQLAPLGEQYF; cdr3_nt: TGTGCCAGCTCGCAACTAGCGCCCCTGGGCGAGCAGTACTTC
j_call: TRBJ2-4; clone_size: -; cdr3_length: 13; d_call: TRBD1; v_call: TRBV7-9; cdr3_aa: CASSLARDRELYF; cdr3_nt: TGTGCCAGCAGCTTAGCTCGGGACAGGGAATTGTACTTC
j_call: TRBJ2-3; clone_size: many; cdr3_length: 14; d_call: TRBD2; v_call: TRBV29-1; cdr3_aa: CSVVPSGYTDTQYF; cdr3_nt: TGCAGCGTTGTACCTAGCGGGTACACAGATACGCAGTATTTT
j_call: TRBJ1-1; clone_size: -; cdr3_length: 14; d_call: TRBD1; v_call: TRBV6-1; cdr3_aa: CASRPAQGGTEAFF; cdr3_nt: TGTGCCAGCAGACCCGCACAGGGGGGCACTGAAGCTTTCTTT
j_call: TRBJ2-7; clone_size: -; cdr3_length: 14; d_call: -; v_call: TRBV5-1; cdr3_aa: CASSFSLILYEQYF; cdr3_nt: TGCGCCAGCAGCTTCAGTTTAATACTCTACGAGCAGTACTTC
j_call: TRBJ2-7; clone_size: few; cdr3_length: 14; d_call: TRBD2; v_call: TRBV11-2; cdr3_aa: CASTRTSEWGEQYF; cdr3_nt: TGTGCCAGCACCCGGACTAGCGAGTGGGGCGAGCAGTACTTC
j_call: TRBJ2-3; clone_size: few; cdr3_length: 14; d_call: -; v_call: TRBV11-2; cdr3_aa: CASSFSVSTDTQYF; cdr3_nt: TGTGCCAGCAGCTTTAGCGTAAGCACAGATACGCAGTATTTT
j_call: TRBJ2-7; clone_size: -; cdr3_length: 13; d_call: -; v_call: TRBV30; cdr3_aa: CACGVFLSGEQYF; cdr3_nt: TGTGCCTGCGGGGTTTTTCTCTCGGGCGAGCAGTACTTC
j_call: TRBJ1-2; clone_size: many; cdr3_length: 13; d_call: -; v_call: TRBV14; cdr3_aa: CASSLGRNYGYTF; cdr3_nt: TGTGCCAGCAGCCTGGGACGGAACTATGGCTACACCTTC
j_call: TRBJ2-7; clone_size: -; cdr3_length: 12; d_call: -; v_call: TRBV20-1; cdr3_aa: CSAGDRPIEQYF; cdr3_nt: TGCAGTGCTGGGGACCGACCTATCGAGCAGTACTTC
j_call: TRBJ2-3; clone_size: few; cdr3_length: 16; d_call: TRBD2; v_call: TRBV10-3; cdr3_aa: CAINSGLAGGTDTQYF; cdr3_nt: TGTGCCATCAACTCGGGACTAGCGGGAGGCACAGATACGCAGTATTTT
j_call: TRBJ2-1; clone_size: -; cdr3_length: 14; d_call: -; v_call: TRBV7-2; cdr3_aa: CASRPTGTRNEQFF; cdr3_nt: TGTGCCAGCAGGCCTACCGGGACCCGTAATGAGCAGTTCTTC
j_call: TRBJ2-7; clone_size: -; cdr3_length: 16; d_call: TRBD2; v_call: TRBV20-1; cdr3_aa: CSARDLRLAGFYEQYF; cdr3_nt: TGCAGTGCTAGAGATCTGAGACTAGCGGGCTTTTACGAGCAGTACTTC
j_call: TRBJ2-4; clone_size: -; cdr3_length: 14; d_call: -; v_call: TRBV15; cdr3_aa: CAASRDLAGSIQYF; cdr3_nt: TGTGCCGCCAGCAGAGACCTAGCCGGGAGCATTCAGTACTTC
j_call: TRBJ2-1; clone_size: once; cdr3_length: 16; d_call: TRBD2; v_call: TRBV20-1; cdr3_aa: CSASSLAGGTYNEQFF; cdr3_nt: TGCAGTGCTAGTAGCCTAGCGGGAGGGACCTACAATGAGCAGTTCTTC
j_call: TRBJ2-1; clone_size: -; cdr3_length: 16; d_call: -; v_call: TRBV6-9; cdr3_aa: CASSYSKGGTYNEQFF; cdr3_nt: TGTGCCAGCAGTTATTCTAAGGGGGGGACCTACAATGAGCAGTTCTTC
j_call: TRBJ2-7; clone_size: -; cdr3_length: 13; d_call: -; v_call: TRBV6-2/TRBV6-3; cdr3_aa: CASSYTKDYEQYF; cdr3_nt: TGTGCCAGCAGTTACACAAAAGACTACGAGCAGTACTTC